A selection of T cell receptor beta chains follows, all from one sample in a study of T cells in Graves' hyperthyroidism and ophthalmopathy. TCRdb used MiXCR to reprocess the multiplex PCR reads, holding one entry per CDR3 protein. The sample has a few hundred thousand distinct CDR3 sequences, approximately 14% seen once; the top ten hold 20%. The source material was blood. The receptors derive from a woman aged 25-40 years with Graves' ophthalmopathy. The CDR3 runs from the conserved cysteine through the conserved F or W. A D gene is named only where the DNA matches it firmly.

>TRBJ2-3|TRBV11-3|TRBD2
CASSFTGTSATDTQYF
>TRBJ2-2|TRBV10-2|NA
CAGRLATGELFF
>TRBJ2-3|TRBV30|NA
CAWSRLGGADTQYF
>TRBJ1-5|TRBV28|TRBD1
CASSLTTGQGRDQPQHF
>TRBJ2-7|TRBV30|NA
CAWRRSGKVSYEQYF
>TRBJ2-7|TRBV5-4|NA
CASSFSRQGEQYF
>TRBJ2-7|TRBV6-1|NA
CASSDGGAPYEQYF
>TRBJ1-2|TRBV5-8|NA
CASSLAYSVYGYTF
>TRBJ2-5|TRBV4-1|TRBD2
CASSQLTGTSSSETQYF
>TRBJ2-1|TRBV7-3|NA
CASSLMGAEQFF
>TRBJ2-1|TRBV7-9|NA
CASSWGLRTLNNEQFF
>TRBJ2-1|TRBV11-2|TRBD1
CASSLGTGFNNEQFF
>TRBJ2-3|TRBV15|TRBD2
CATSRLSGGTDTQYF
>TRBJ2-5|TRBV3-1|NA
CASSQERGLSGDYQETQYF
>TRBJ2-5|TRBV4-1|TRBD1
CASSRISGTDQETQYF
>TRBJ2-6|TRBV6-2/TRBV6-3|NA
CASSSTDSGANVLTF
>TRBJ2-1|TRBV20-1|TRBD2
CSASEYSGGGNEQFF
>TRBJ1-2|TRBV25-1|TRBD1
CASSESRTGGFNYGYTF
>TRBJ2-7|TRBV28|NA
CASILRRGQNYEQYF
>TRBJ2-1|TRBV2|NA
CASSERPPWGEYYNEQFF
>TRBJ2-7|TRBV3-1|NA
CASSQERAAGGSLGYEQYF
>TRBJ2-5|TRBV6-2/TRBV6-3|TRBD1
CASSYGDSQETQYF
>TRBJ2-3|TRBV5-6|NA
CASSLLSSRLTDTQYF
>TRBJ2-5|TRBV3-1|TRBD2
CASSLWEGLGQETQYF
>TRBJ2-3|TRBV5-6|NA
CASSLSGRGATDTQYF
>TRBJ2-1|TRBV27|TRBD1
CASSRPGQGNNEQFF
>TRBJ2-1|TRBV24-1|NA
CATSAWAGNEQFF
>TRBJ2-7|TRBV20-1|TRBD2
CSARDDRLAGAYEQYF
>TRBJ1-6|TRBV28|NA
CASSLLASSYNSPLHF
>TRBJ1-1|TRBV6-1|NA
CASNEFVGKGTRLAFF
>TRBJ2-2|TRBV2|NA
CASSVGGARTGELFF
>TRBJ2-3|TRBV7-9|TRBD1
CASSPQRGLSDTQYF
>TRBJ2-7|TRBV7-9|TRBD1
CASSTGQGISSYEQYF
>TRBJ2-7|TRBV6-1|NA
CASSEYRDRNLYEQYF
>TRBJ1-2|TRBV2|TRBD1
CASKPGQGVGGYTF
>TRBJ1-4|TRBV5-1|NA
CASSFGGTYNEKLFF
>TRBJ1-2|TRBV7-9|NA
CASSPGQNYGYTF
>TRBJ2-7|TRBV7-9|NA
CASSFSAREQYF
>TRBJ1-2|TRBV5-4|TRBD1
CASSFGTGVGNGYTF
>TRBJ1-1|TRBV20-1|NA
CSARATDSRNTEAFF
>TRBJ2-3|TRBV20-1|TRBD2
CSARGSISGGVTDTQYF
>TRBJ2-1|TRBV5-4|NA
CASSFQSSSYNEQFF
>TRBJ2-3|TRBV28|TRBD2
CASSSSGGGGTQYF
>TRBJ1-6|TRBV27|TRBD1
CASSSRTGDLPLHF
>TRBJ2-5|TRBV2|NA
CASRGPGETQYF
>TRBJ2-1|TRBV20-1|TRBD1
CSARGRTGLGMGQFF